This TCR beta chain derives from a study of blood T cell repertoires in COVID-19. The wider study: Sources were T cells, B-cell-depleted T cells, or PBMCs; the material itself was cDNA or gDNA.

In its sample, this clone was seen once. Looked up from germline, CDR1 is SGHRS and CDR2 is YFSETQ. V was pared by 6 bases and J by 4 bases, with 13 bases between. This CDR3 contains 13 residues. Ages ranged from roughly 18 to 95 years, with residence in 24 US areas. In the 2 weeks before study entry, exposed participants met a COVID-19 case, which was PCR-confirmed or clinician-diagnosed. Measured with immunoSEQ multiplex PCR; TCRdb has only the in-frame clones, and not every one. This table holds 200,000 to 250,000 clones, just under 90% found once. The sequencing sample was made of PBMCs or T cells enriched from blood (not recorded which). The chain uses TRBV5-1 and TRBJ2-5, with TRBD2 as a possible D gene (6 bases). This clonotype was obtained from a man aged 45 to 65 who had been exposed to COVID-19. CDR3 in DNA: TGCGCCAGCACCTGGGACTTCGGAGAGACCCAGTACTTC. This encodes CASTWDFGETQYF.